Following are 28 T cell receptor beta chains from one sample sequenced in a study of shared clonotypes between healthy human individuals. CD45RO-negative CD8 cells positively selected for CCR7 made up the naive population, which excluded terminally differentiated effector memory CD45RA+ cells. Some clones are missing from TCRdb's copy, which holds only in-frame ones; the method was immunoSEQ multiplex PCR. Here the sample spans almost 700,000 clones, roughly nine tenths being singletons. The sample was naive CD8+ T cells sorted from blood. The receptor set was obtained from a man younger than 40 in good health.

The V and J genes are TRBV6-1 and TRBJ2-2; TRBD1 might be the D (6 bases). Per the germline V gene, CDR1 is MNHNS and CDR2 is SASEGT. CDR3 length: 15 amino acids. Trimming stripped 6 bases from V and 0 bases from J, with 11 bases between. The CDR3 bases are TGTGCCAGCAGCACAGGGATCGCGAACACCGGGGAGCTGTTTTTT. Translated, it gives CASSTGIANTGELFF.

This rearrangement joins TRBV10-2 to TRBJ2-1; D not certain. V was shortened by 4 bases and J by 0 bases, with 10 bases between the two germline ends. Germline CDR1 reads WSHSY; CDR2 reads SAAADI. This CDR3 has 15 residues. The CDR3 coding sequence is TGCGCCAGCAGTGGAGCTAGATACTCCTACAATGAGCAGTTCTTC. It is translated as CASSGARYSYNEQFF.

V and J are TRBV4-1 and TRBJ2-7; 15 bases match TRBD2. Germline V CDR1 and CDR2: MGHRA, YSYEKL. V lost 4 bases to trimming and J lost 5 bases; unmatched junction nucleotides: 6. This CDR3 contains 16 residues. The CDR3 sequence is CASSPGLAGGPDEQYF. CDR3 nucleotides: TGCGCCAGCAGCCCCGGACTAGCGGGAGGGCCCGACGAGCAGTACTTC.

CDR3 nucleotide sequence: TGTGCCAGCAGCGGCACCGGGAATGAGCAGTTCTTC. It yields the protein CASSGTGNEQFF. The chain joins TRBV5-4 to TRBJ2-1; D gene ambiguous. The CDR3 covers 12 residues. V was cut by 4 bases and J by 7 bases, with 9 bases left in between. Per the germline V gene, CDR1 is SGHNT and CDR2 is YYREEE (reference sequence).

Comment on this clone: The same CDR3 can be traced to other DNA sequences in this sample. V usage is TRBV2 and J usage is TRBJ2-1; D ambiguous. With 5 bases removed from V and 2 bases from J, the gap between germline ends came to 7 bases. CDR3 length: 13 residues. Germline CDR1 is SNHLY and CDR2 is FYNNEI. CDR3 sequence: CASSSGPYNEQFF. Here the CDR3 DNA reads TGTGCCAGCAGTTCCGGACCCTACAATGAGCAGTTCTTC. Full variable domain (remainder filled in from reference TRBV2 and TRBJ2-1): EPEVTQTPSHQVTQMGQEVILRCVPISNHLYFYWYRQILGQKVEFLVSFYNNEISEKSEIFDDQFSVERPDGSNFTLKIRSTKLEDSAMYFCASSSGPYNEQFFGPGTRLTVL.

The gene calls are TRBV27 and TRBJ2-7; no clear D. The V end lost 6 bases, the J end lost 5 bases, and 14 bases lay between the germline ends. The CDR3 length is 13 residues. Germline V CDR1 and CDR2: MNHEY, SMNVEV (reference sequence). For the CDR3, the DNA is TGTGCCAGCAGCCCATCCCGCATTCACGAGCAGTACTTC. Translating gives CASSPSRIHEQYF.

A single count supports this clone. V gene TRBV7-9 combines with J gene TRBJ2-5; D possibly corresponds to TRBD2 (6 bases). Trimming took off 4 bases at V and 5 bases at J, with 11 bases between the two ends. This CDR3 region has 13 residues. Germline V lookup: CDR1 SEHNR, CDR2 FQNEAQ (reference sequence). CDR3 sequence reads: CASSSEGRETQYF. In DNA form, the CDR3 reads TGTGCCAGCAGCTCCGAGGGGAGGGAGACCCAGTACTTC.

The chain uses TRBV7-6 and TRBJ2-2; D is unclear. The V end lost 9 bases, the J end lost 1 base, and 6 bases lay between the germline ends. The CDR3 is made up of 12 amino acids. Germline V gives CDR1 SGHVS, CDR2 FNYEAQ. This chain's CDR3 is CASLENTGELFF. The CDR3 nucleotides are TGTGCCAGTTTAGAGAACACCGGGGAGCTGTTTTTT.

The chain has TRBV5-6 and TRBJ2-7; 10 positions agree with TRBD2. Germline CDR1 and CDR2: SGHDT and YYEEEE. With V trimmed by 1 base and J by 3 bases, 4 bases remained unmatched. The CDR3 contains 15 residues. The CDR3 loop is CASSLRLAGVYEQYF. CDR3 DNA sequence: TGTGCCAGCAGCTTGAGGCTAGCGGGAGTCTACGAGCAGTACTTC.

This clone was found a few times. The gene calls are TRBV7-9 and TRBJ1-5, with D maybe TRBD1 (5 bases). V lost 2 bases and J 4 bases, leaving 9 bases between the germline ends. This CDR3 spans 14 amino acids. Germline lookup yields CDR1 SEHNR and CDR2 FQNEAQ (reference sequence). CDR3 bases: TGTGCCAGCAGCTTATACGAGGGGAATCAGCCCCAGCATTTT. As protein: CASSLYEGNQPQHF.

In the case of this clone: At the DNA level, this CDR3 is encoded by other sequences in the same sample as well. The chain employs TRBV7-9 and TRBJ2-5; TRBD2 might be the D (5 bases). V lost 1 base, J lost 1 base, and 10 bases lay in between. Germline V CDR1 and CDR2: SEHNR, FQNEAQ (reference sequence). The CDR3 runs 15 residues. CDR3 DNA: TGTGCCAGCAGCTTAGTCTCTGGAGGCCAAGAGACCCAGTACTTC. Protein: CASSLVSGGQETQYF.

V is TRBV13 and J is TRBJ2-3; D gene uncertain. This CDR3 is 14 amino acids long. Trimming took off 1 base at V and 2 bases at J, with 7 bases between the two ends. Germline values: CDR1 PRHDT, CDR2 FYEKMQ (reference sequence). The CDR3, as DNA: TGTGCCAGCAGCTTAGCGGGCCCCACAGATACGCAGTATTTT. Protein product: CASSLAGPTDTQYF. The full variable domain, with the rest looked up from reference TRBV13 and TRBJ2-3, is AAGVIQSPRHLIKEKRETATLKCYPIPRHDTVYWYQQGPGQDPQFLISFYEKMQSDKGSIPDRFSAQQFSDYHSELNMSSLELGDSALYFCASSLAGPTDTQYFGPGTRLTVL.

This chain connects TRBV9 to TRBJ2-5; 9 bases align to TRBD1. CDR1 is SGDLS, CDR2 YYNGEE, per germline. The V segment lost 0 bases and the J segment 3 bases; nucleotides outside the gene matches: 3. This CDR3 comprises 15 residues. CDR3 amino acids: CASSVAGQGKETQYF. In DNA form, the CDR3 reads TGTGCCAGCAGCGTAGCGGGACAGGGAAAAGAGACCCAGTACTTC.

The chain joins TRBV4-1 to TRBJ1-5; TRBD1 is a possible D gene (6 bases). The CDR3 totals 16 residues. The V gene lost 1 base and the J gene lost 6 bases, with 16 bases spanning the gap. The V gene's germline CDR1 is MGHRA and CDR2 YSYEKL. DNA for the CDR3: TGCGCCAGCAGCCAAGGGGCGCAGGGGCGCGGTCAGCCCCAGCATTTT. It is translated as CASSQGAQGRGQPQHF.

This chain links TRBV29-1 with TRBJ2-7; a possible D gene is TRBD2 (6 bases). This CDR3 has 13 amino acids. The ends were cut back, 6 bases at V and 0 bases at J, with 12 bases in the middle. Germline V gene sequence: CDR1 SQVTM, CDR2 ANQGSEA. The CDR3 region is CSVDGGVSYEQYF. The CDR3 nucleotides read TGCAGCGTAGACGGCGGGGTCTCCTACGAGCAGTACTTC.

CDR3 bases: TGTGCCAGCAGCCATCGGGTCCTGGGTAGCGAGCAGTACTTC. Translated: CASSHRVLGSEQYF. The genes are TRBV7-9 and TRBJ2-5; no clear D. The J call may be faulty, since TRBJ2-7 better matches the DNA end. The CDR3 totals 14 residues. Germline V CDR1 and CDR2: SEHNR, FQNEAQ (reference sequence).

On this clone: Within the sample, other DNA sequences also encode this same CDR3. The rearrangement uses TRBV5-1 and TRBJ2-7; tentative D call: TRBD1 (6 bases). CDR3 length equals 15 residues. Trimming pared 0 bases from V and 1 base from J, leaving 11 bases between. Germline V gene lookup returns CDR1 SGHRS and CDR2 YFSETQ. As DNA, the CDR3 is TGCGCCAGCAGCTTGGTACAGGGTTTATCCTACGAGCAGTACTTC. This encodes CASSLVQGLSYEQYF.

The chain uses TRBV4-2 and TRBJ2-3; 12 positions match TRBD2. Trimming removed 4 bases from V and 4 bases from J; junction bases left unmatched: 9. The germline CDR1 and CDR2 sequences are LGHNA and YNFKEQ. This CDR3 region has 17 residues. The DNA for the CDR3 is TGTGCCAGCAGCCCGAGACTAGCGGGAGAAGTAGCAGATACGCAGTATTTT. Translation gives CASSPRLAGEVADTQYF.

The chain employs TRBV10-1 and TRBJ2-7; TRBD1 matches at 8 bases. The V and J ends lost 2 bases and 5 bases, in that order; junction bases with no gene match: 5. The CDR3 consists of 14 residues. Germline CDR1 and CDR2: WNHNN and SYGVQD (reference sequence). As DNA, the CDR3 is TGCGCCAGCAGTGAGGGACAGGGACAAAACGAGCAGTACTTC. The encoded protein is CASSEGQGQNEQYF.

The chain recombines TRBV28 with TRBJ2-7, with 9 bases that match TRBD1. Per the germline V gene, CDR1 is MDHEN and CDR2 is SYDVKM. V lost 5 bases, J lost 6 bases, and 29 bases stayed unmatched. The CDR3 contains 21 residues. The CDR3, as DNA: TGTGCCAGCAGTACAACAATAACCAAGGGGACAGGGACACCCGAGATTTGCGAGCAGTACTTC. It specifies CASSTTITKGTGTPEICEQYF.

Details on this clone: Other DNA sequences of this sample code for an identical CDR3. CDR3 residues: CASGREADTQYF. The CDR3 DNA sequence: TGTGCCAGCGGTCGGGAGGCAGATACGCAGTATTTT. The chain joins TRBV5-4 to TRBJ2-3; TRBD2 agrees at 7 bases. The trim removed 7 bases at V and 4 bases at J, leaving 3 bases unmatched. CDR3 length: 12 residues. CDR1 and CDR2 from the germline V gene are SGHNT and YYREEE (reference sequence). The entire variable domain, with the rest obtained from reference TRBV5-4 and TRBJ2-3, is as follows: ETGVTQSPTHLIKTRGQQVTLRCSSQSGHNTVSWYQQALGQGPQFIFQYYREEENGRGNFPPRFSGLQFPNYSSELNVNALELDDSALYLCASGREADTQYFGPGTRLTVL.

This rearrangement joins TRBV23-1 to TRBJ2-1, with 10 bases matching TRBD2. Being an ORF, TRBV23-1 has a function that is uncertain. V trimming: 3 bases; J trimming: 5 bases; junction bases outside the gene matches: 4. The CDR3 contains 15 residues. CDR3 sequence (DNA): TGCGCCAGCAGTCATGGGACTAGCGAGCACAATGAGCAGTTCTTC. Translating it yields CASSHGTSEHNEQFF.

The V gene is TRBV7-6, the J gene TRBJ1-2; no clear D. This CDR3 contains 13 residues. Trimming took off 1 base at V and 4 bases at J, with 7 bases between the two ends. Germline V gene lookup returns CDR1 SGHVS and CDR2 FNYEAQ. CDR3 sequence: CASSLEDGYGYTF. The DNA of the CDR3 is TGTGCCAGCAGCTTAGAAGATGGCTATGGCTACACCTTC.

Comment on this clone: Germline and junction disagree at one end, which may indicate a read error. The rearrangement uses TRBV28 and TRBJ2-7; TRBD2 aligns across 10 bases. From germline, CDR1 is MDHEN and CDR2 SYDVKM. CDR3 size: 16 residues. This chain's CDR3 is CASSLGWTSGFYEEYF. CDR3 in DNA: TGTGCCAGCAGTTTGGGGTGGACTAGCGGCTTTTACGAGGAGTACTTC.

This chain links TRBV5-6 with TRBJ1-1, with D hard to call. Trimming stripped 1 base from V and 2 bases from J, with 12 bases between. Germline V CDR1 and CDR2: SGHDT, YYEEEE. CDR3 size: 15 residues. The CDR3 DNA sequence: TGTGCCAGCAGCTTGTTAGTGGCCAGCAACACTGAAGCTTTCTTT. Amino acid sequence: CASSLLVASNTEAFF.

The chain links TRBV9 to TRBJ2-3, with 11 positions matching TRBD2. Germline CDR1 is SGDLS and CDR2 is YYNGEE. The CDR3 is 15 residues long. J gave up 6 bases and V 3 bases, and 6 bases lay outside the gene matches. This CDR3 is CASSDSGTSGDTQYF. The CDR3 DNA follows: TGTGCCAGCAGCGATTCCGGGACTAGCGGCGATACGCAGTATTTT.

The CDR3 region is CASSFTSGGTDTQYF. The CDR3, as DNA: TGTGCCAGCAGCTTTACTAGCGGAGGCACAGATACGCAGTATTTT. The rearrangement uses TRBV5-4 and TRBJ2-3, with TRBD2 matching over 8 bases. Germline V gives CDR1 SGHNT, CDR2 YYREEE (reference sequence). The CDR3 covers 15 residues. Trimming at V came to 2 bases and at J to 1 base, leaving 3 bases not matched to a gene.

The rearrangement links TRBV28 to TRBJ2-5; unclear D gene. Germline CDR1 reads MDHEN; CDR2 reads SYDVKM. Between the trimmed V and J ends, which lost 10 bases and 5 bases, there was a span of 17 bases. This CDR3 is built from 13 residues. This CDR3 reads CATLDVKAETQYF. In DNA, the CDR3 is TGTGCCACCCTGGATGTGAAGGCGGAGACCCAGTACTTC.